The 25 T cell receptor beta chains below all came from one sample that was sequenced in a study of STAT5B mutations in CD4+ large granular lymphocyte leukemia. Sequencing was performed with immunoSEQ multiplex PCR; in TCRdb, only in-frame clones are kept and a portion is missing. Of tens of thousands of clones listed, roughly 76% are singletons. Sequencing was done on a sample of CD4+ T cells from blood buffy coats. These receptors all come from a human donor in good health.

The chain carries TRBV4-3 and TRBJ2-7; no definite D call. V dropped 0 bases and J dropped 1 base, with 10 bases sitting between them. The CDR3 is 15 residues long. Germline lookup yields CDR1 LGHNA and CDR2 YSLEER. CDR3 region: CASSQDVGRSYEQYF. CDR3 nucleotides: TGCGCCAGCAGCCAAGATGTCGGTCGATCCTACGAGCAGTACTTC.

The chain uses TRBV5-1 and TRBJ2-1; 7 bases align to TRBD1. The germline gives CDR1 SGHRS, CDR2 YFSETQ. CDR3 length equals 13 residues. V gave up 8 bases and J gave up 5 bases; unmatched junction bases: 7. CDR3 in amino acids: CARQGSRDNEQFF. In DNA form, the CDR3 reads TGCGCCAGACAGGGGAGTAGGGACAATGAGCAGTTCTTC.

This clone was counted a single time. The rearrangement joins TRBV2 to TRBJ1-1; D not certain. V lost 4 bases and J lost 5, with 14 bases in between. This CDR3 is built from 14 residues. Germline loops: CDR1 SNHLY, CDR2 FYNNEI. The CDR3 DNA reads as TGTGCCAGCAGTGGCCAAGGAGTAAGGACTGAAGCTTTCTTT. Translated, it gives CASSGQGVRTEAFF.

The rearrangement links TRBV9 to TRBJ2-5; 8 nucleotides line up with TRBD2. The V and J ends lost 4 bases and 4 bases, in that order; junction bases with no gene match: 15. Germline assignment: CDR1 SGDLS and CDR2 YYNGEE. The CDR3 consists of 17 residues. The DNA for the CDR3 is TGTGCCAGCAGCACCTCGGGAGGGCCGACGGGGACAGAGACCCAGTACTTC. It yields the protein CASSTSGGPTGTETQYF.

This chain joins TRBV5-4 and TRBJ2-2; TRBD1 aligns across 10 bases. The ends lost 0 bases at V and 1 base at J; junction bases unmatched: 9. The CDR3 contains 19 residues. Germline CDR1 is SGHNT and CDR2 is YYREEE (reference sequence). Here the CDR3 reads CASSLGGPTGGVNTGELFF. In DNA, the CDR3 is TGTGCCAGCAGCTTGGGAGGACCGACAGGGGGCGTGAACACCGGGGAGCTGTTTTTT.

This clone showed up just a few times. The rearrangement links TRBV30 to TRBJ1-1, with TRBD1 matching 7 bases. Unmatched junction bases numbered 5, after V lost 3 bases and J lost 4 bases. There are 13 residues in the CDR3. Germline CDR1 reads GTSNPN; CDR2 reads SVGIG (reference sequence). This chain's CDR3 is CAWRAGGITEAFF. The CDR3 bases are TGTGCCTGGAGGGCAGGGGGTATCACTGAAGCTTTCTTT.

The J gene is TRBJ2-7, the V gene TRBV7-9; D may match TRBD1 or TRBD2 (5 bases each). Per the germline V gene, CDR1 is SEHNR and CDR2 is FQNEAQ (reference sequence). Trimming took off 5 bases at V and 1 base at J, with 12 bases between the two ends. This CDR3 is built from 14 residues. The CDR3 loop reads CASSPGTDSYEQYF. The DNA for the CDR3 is TGTGCCAGCAGCCCCGGGACGGATTCCTACGAGCAGTACTTC. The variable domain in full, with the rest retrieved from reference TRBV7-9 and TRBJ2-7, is DTGVSQNPRHKITKRGQNVTFRCDPISEHNRLYWYRQTLGQGPEFLTYFQNEAQLEKSRLLSDRFSAERPKGSFSTLEIQRTEQGDSAMYLCASSPGTDSYEQYFGPGTRLTVT.

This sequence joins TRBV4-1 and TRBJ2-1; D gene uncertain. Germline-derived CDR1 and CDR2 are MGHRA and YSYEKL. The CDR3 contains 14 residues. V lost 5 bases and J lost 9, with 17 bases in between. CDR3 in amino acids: CASSRVGSIGEQFF. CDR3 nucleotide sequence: TGCGCCAGCAGCAGGGTCGGAAGTATAGGTGAGCAGTTCTTC.

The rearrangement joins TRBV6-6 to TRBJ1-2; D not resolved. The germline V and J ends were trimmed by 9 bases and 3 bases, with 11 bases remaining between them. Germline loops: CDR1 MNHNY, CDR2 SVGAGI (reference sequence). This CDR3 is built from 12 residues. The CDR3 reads CASAMTDYGYTF. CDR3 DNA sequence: TGTGCCAGTGCGATGACGGACTATGGCTACACCTTC.

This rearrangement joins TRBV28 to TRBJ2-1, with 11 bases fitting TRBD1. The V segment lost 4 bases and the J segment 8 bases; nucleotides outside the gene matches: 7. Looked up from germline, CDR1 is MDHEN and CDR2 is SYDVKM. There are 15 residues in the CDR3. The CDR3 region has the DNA TGTGCCAGCAGTTGGTCGGGACAGGGGGTCGATGAGCAGTTCTTC. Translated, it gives CASSWSGQGVDEQFF.

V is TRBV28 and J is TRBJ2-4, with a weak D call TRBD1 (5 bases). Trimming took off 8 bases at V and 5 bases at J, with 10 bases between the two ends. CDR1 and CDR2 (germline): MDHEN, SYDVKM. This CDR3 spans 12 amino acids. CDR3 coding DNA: TGTGCCAGCGGCAGGGTTCAAAACATTCAGTACTTC. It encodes CASGRVQNIQYF. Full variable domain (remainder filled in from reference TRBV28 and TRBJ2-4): DVKVTQSSRYLVKRTGEKVFLECVQDMDHENMFWYRQDPGLGLRLIYFSYDVKMKEKGDIPEGYSVSREKKERFSLILESASTNQTSMYLCASGRVQNIQYFGAGTRLSVL.

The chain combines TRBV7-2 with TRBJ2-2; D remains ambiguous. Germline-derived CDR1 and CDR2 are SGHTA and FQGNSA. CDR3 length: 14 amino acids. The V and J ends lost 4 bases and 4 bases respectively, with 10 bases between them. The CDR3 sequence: CASSSFLITGELFF. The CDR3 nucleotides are TGTGCCAGCAGCTCCTTTTTGATCACCGGGGAGCTGTTTTTT.

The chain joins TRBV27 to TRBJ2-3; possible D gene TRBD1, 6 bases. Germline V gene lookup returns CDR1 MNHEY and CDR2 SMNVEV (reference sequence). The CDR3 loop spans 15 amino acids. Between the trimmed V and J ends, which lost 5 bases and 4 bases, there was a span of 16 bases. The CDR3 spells CASSPGRGRADTQYF. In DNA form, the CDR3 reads TGTGCCAGCAGTCCCGGCAGGGGCAGGGCAGATACGCAGTATTTT.

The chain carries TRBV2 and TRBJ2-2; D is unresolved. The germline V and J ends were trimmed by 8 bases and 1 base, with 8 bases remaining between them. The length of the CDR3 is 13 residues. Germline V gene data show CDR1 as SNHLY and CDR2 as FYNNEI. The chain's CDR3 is CASPRENTGELFF. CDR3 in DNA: TGTGCCAGCCCCAGAGAGAACACCGGGGAGCTGTTTTTT.

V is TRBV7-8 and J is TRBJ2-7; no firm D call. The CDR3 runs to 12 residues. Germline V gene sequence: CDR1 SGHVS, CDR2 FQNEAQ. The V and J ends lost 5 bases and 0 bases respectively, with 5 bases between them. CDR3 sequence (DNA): TGTGCCAGCAGCCGGGTCTCCTACGAGCAGTACTTC. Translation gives CASSRVSYEQYF.

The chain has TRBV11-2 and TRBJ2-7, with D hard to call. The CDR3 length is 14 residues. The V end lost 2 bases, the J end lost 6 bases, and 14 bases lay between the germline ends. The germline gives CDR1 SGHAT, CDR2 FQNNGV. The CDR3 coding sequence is TGTGCCAGCAGCTTAATGGGGTTCGGTGGCGAGCAGTACTTC. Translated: CASSLMGFGGEQYF.

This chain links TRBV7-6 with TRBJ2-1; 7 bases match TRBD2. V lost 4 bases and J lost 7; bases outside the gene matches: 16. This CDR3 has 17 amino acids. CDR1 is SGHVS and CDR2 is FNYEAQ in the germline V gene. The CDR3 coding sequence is TGTGCCAGCAGCTCAGCCGGCGGGAGAATAACGGGGAATGAGCAGTTCTTC. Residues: CASSSAGGRITGNEQFF.

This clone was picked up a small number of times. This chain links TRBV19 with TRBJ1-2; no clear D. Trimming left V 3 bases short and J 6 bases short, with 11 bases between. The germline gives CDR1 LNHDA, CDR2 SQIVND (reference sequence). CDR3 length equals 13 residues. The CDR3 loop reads CASSIPGAHGYTF. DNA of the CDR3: TGTGCCAGTAGTATCCCTGGAGCCCATGGCTACACCTTC.

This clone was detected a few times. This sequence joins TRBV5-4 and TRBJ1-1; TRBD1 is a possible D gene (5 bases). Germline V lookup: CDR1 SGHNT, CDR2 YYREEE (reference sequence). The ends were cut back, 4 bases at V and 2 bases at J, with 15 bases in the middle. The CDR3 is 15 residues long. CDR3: CASSGVGRVNTEAFF. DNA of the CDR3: TGTGCCAGCAGCGGCGTCGGCAGGGTAAACACTGAAGCTTTCTTT.

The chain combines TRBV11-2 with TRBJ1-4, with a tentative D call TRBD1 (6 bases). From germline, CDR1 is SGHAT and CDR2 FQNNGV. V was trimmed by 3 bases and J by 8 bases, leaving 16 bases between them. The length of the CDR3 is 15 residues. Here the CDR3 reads CASSLGGLRWEKLFF. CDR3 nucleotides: TGTGCCAGCAGCTTGGGGGGGCTACGATGGGAAAAACTGTTTTTT. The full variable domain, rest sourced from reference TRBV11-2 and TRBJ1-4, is EAGVAQSPRYKIIEKRQSVAFWCNPISGHATLYWYQQILGQGPKLLIQFQNNGVVDDSQLPKDRFSAERLKGVDSTLKIQPAKLEDSAVYLCASSLGGLRWEKLFFGSGTQLSVL.

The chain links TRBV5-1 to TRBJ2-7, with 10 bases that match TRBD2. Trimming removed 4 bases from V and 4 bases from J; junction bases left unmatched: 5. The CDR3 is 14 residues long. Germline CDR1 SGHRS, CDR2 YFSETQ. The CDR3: CASSIGLAVYEQYF. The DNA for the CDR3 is TGCGCCAGCAGCATTGGACTAGCGGTTTACGAGCAGTACTTC.

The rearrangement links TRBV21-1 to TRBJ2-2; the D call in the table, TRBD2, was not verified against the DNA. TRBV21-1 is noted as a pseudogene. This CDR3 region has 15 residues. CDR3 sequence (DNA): TGTGCCAGCAGCTATCCAGAGGCGAACACCGGGGAGCTGTTTTTT. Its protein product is CASSYPEANTGELFF.

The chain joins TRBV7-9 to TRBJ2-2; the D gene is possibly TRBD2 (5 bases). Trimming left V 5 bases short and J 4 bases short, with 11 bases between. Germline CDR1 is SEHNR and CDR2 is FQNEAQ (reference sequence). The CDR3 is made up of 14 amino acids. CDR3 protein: CASSPLGITGELFF. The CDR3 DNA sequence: TGTGCCAGCAGCCCCCTCGGGATCACCGGGGAGCTGTTTTTT.

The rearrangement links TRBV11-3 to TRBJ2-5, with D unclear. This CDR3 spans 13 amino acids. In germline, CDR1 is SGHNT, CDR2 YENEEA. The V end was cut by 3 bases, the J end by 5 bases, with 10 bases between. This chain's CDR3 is CASSFDVGETQYF. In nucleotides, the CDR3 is TGTGCCAGCAGCTTCGATGTTGGGGAGACCCAGTACTTC.

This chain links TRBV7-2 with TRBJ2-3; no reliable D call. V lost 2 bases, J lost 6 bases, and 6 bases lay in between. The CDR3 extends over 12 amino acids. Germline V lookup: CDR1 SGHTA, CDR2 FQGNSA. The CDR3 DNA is TGTGCCAGCAGCTTACCTAGTGATACGCAGTATTTT. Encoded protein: CASSLPSDTQYF.